This T cell receptor beta chain was retrieved from a study of beta chain features in type 1 diabetes. This CDR3 has 12 residues. V dropped 7 bases and J dropped 4 bases, with 11 bases sitting between them. Germline V gene data show CDR1 as SGDLS and CDR2 as YYNGEE. The study reverse transcribed the entire isolated RNA, so it sequenced expressed TCRB transcripts. The method was immunoSEQ multiplex PCR; TCRdb's version includes in-frame clones alone and lacks a portion of them. Among around 12,000 clones listed, approximately 47% were seen once. General observations from the study: People with Type 1 diabetes carried modestly yet significantly shorter TCRB CDR3s in all four CD4+ subsets.

For this clone: Its specificity is unknown.

Sequencing was performed on stem cell memory CD4+ T cells from blood. This sequence originates from a man aged 18 to 29 in good health. V gene TRBV9 combines with J gene TRBJ1-2; D is ambiguous. CDR3 protein: CASSTGGYGYTF. CDR3 in DNA: TGTGCCAGCTCTACGGGAGGCTATGGCTACACCTTC.